This entry describes one TCR beta chain. No cognate antigen has been identified for it. No much larger clone exists at a distance of one base, and base qualities are not known. The sample is drawn from a study of T cell repertoires in cytomegalovirus infection (dated 2019 in TCRdb). Notes on the research overall: The HLA type of each donor mattered for the analysis, because public TCR beta signatures pointed to carriage of CMV infection along with the matching HLA type. The research as a whole found: Cumulative frequency of public TCR beta family members discriminated carriers of CMV infection plus the relevant HLA type in this cohort and an independent approximately 360-donor cohort. The ex vivo response was dominated by HLA-C-restricted CMV-specific TCR beta clonotypes, which also provided the single most frequent clonotype in two of eight donors.

TCRdb lists the instrument as Illumina HiSeq 1500. The public reads were run again by TCRdb, first through fastp at Q25 and then through MiXCR, and only productive beta chains were kept. Every CDR3 protein is listed once, alongside the most common genes and DNA of its rows. Here the sample has 170,000 or so distinct CDR3 sequences; under 15% occur a single time. Roughly 30% of the sample is taken by the ten largest. The CDR3 numbers 14 residues from cysteine through phenylalanine. CDR3 DNA is the only sequence kept; it has 42 bases, read in frame from the first base. Trimming takes 4 bases off V and 6 bases off J; junction bases not matched to a gene: 10. In the germline V gene, CDR1 corresponds to SQVTM and CDR2 to ANQGSEA.

This clonotype originated in a human donor in good health (CMV status not recorded). Some clones in this sample may be carry-over from other donors' samples. The chain is made from TRBV29-1 and TRBJ1-2; 8 middle bases align to TRBD1. The sequencing input was PBMCs. The DNA sequence is given as TGCAGCGTTGCGGGACAGGCCCCTGGGGATGGCTACACCTTC. It translates as CSVAGQAPGDGYTF.